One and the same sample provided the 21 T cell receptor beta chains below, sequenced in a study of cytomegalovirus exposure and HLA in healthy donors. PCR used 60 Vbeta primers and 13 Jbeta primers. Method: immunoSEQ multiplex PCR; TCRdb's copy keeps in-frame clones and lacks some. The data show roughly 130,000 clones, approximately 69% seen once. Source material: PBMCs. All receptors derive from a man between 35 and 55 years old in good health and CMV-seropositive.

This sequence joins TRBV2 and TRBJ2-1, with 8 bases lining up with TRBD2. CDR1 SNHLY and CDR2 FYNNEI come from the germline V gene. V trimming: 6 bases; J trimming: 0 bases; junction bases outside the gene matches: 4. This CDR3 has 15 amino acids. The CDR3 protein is CASRVSGASYNEQFF. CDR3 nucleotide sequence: TGTGCCAGCAGGGTTAGCGGGGCCTCCTACAATGAGCAGTTCTTC.

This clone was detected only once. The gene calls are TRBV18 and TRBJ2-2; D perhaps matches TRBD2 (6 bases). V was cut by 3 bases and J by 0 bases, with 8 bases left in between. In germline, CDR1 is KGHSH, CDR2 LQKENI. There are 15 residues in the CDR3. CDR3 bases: TGTGCCAGCTCACCCGGGGGTTCGAACACCGGGGAGCTGTTTTTT. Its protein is CASSPGGSNTGELFF. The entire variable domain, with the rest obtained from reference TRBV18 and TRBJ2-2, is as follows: NAGVMQNPRHLVRRRGQEARLRCSPMKGHSHVYWYRQLPEEGLKFMVYLQKENIIDESGMPKERFSAEFPKEGPSILRIQQVVRGDSAAYFCASSPGGSNTGELFFGEGSRLTVL.

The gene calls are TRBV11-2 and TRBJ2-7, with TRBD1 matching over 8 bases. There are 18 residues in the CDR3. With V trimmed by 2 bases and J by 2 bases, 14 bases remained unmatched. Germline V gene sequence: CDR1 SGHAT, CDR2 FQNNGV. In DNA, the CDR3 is TGTGCCAGCAGCTTAATCCTTATGCCGGGACAGGCGGCCTACGAGCAGTACTTC. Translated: CASSLILMPGQAAYEQYF.

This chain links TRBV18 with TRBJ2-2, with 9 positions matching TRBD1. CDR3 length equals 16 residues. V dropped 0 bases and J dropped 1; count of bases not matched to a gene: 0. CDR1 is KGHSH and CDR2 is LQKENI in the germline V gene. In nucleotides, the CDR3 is TGTGCCAGCTCACCACCGGGACAGGGGAACACCGGGGAGCTGTTTTTT. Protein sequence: CASSPPGQGNTGELFF.

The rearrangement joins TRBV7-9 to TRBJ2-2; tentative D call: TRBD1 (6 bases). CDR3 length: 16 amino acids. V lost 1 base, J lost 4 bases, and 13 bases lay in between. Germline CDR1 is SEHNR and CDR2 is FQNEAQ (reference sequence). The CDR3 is CASSLGLQGSTGELFF. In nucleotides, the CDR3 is TGTGCCAGCAGCTTAGGGTTGCAGGGGAGCACCGGGGAGCTGTTTTTT.

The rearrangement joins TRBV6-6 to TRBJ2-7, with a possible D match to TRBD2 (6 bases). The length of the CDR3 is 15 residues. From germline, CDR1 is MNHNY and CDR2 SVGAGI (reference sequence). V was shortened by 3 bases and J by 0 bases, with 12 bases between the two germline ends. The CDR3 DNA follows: TGTGCCAGCAGTTATCGGGCGGGGAACTCCTACGAGCAGTACTTC. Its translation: CASSYRAGNSYEQYF.

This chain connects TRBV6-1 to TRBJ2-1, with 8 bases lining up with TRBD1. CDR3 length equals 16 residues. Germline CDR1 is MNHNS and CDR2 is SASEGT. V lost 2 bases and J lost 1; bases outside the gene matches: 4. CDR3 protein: CASSEQGAGSYNEQFF. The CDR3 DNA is TGTGCCAGCAGTGAACAGGGGGCAGGATCCTACAATGAGCAGTTCTTC.

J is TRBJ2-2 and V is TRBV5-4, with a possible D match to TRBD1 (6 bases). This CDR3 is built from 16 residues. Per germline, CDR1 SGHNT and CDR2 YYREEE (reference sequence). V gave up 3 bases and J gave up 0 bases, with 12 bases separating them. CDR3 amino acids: CASSSDRGSNTGELFF. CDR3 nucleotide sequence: TGTGCCAGCAGCTCGGACAGAGGGTCGAACACCGGGGAGCTGTTTTTT.

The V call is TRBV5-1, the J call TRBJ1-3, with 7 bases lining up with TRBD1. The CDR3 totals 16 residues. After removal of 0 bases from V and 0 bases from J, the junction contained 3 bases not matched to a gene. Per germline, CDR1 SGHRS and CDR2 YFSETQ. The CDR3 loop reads CASSLAGQSSGNTIYF. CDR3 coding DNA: TGCGCCAGCAGCTTGGCGGGACAGAGCTCTGGAAACACCATATATTTT.

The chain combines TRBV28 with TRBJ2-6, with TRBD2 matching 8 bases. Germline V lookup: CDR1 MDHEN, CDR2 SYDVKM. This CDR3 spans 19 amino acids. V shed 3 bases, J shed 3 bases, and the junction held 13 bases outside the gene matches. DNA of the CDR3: TGTGCCAGCAGTTTGCCCTTGCGAGCGGGAGCACTTGGGGCCAACGTCCTGACTTTC. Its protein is CASSLPLRAGALGANVLTF.

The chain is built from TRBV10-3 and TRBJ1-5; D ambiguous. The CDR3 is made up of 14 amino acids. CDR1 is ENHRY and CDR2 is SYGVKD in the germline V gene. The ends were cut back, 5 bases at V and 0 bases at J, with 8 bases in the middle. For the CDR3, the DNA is TGTGCCATCAGTCCCGGGAATAGCAATCAGCCCCAGCATTTT. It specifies CAISPGNSNQPQHF.

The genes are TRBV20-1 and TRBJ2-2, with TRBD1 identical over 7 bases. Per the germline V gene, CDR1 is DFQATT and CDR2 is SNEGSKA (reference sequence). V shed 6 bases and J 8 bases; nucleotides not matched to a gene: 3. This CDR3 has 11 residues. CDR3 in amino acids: CSARDRGELFF. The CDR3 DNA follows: TGCAGTGCCCGGGACAGAGGGGAGCTGTTTTTT.

The CDR3 reads CANSRDRNTGELFF. The CDR3 DNA sequence: TGTGCCAACAGCCGGGACAGGAACACCGGGGAGCTGTTTTTT. The gene calls are TRBV2 and TRBJ2-2; 7 nucleotides line up with TRBD1. J gave up 1 base and V 10 bases, and 6 bases lay outside the gene matches. CDR1 and CDR2 (germline): SNHLY, FYNNEI. This CDR3 has 14 residues.

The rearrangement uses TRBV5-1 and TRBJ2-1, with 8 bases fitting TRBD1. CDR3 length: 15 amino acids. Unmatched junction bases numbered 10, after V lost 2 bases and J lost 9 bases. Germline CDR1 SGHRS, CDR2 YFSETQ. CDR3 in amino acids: CASSFPGQGMGEQFF. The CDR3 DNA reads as TGCGCCAGCAGCTTCCCTGGACAGGGAATGGGTGAGCAGTTCTTC.

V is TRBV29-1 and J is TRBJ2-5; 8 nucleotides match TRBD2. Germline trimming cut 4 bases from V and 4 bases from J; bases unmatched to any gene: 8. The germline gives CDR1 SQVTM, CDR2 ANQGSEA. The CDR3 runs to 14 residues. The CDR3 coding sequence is TGCAGCGTTGGGGGACTAGTGTTGGGAGAGACCCAGTACTTC. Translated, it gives CSVGGLVLGETQYF.

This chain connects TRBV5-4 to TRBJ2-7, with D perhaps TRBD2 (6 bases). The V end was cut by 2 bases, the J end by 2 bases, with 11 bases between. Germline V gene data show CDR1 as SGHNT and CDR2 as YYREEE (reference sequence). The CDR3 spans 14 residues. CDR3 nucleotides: TGTGCCAGCAGCTTAGGGAGGACCCCCTACGAGCAGTACTTC. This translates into CASSLGRTPYEQYF. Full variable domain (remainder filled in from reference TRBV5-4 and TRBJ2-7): ETGVTQSPTHLIKTRGQQVTLRCSSQSGHNTVSWYQQALGQGPQFIFQYYREEENGRGNFPPRFSGLQFPNYSSELNVNALELDDSALYLCASSLGRTPYEQYFGPGTRLTVT.

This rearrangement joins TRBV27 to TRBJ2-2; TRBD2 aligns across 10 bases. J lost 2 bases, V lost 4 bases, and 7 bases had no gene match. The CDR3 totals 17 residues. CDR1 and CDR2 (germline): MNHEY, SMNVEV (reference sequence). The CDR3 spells CASSSPGLAANTGELFF. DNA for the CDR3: TGTGCCAGCAGTTCCCCCGGACTAGCGGCAAACACCGGGGAGCTGTTTTTT.

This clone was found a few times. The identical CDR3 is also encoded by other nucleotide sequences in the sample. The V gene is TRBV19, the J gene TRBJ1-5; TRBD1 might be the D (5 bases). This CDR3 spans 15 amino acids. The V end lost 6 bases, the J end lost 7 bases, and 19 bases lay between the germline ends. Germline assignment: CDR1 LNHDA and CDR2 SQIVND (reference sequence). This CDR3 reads CASRTDSGVWQPQHF. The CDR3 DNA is TGTGCCAGTAGAACGGACTCGGGGGTATGGCAGCCCCAGCATTTT.

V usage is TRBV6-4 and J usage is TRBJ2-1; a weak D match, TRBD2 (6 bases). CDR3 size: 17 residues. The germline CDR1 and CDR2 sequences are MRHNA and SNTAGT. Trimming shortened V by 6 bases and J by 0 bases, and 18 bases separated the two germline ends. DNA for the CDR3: TGTGCCAGCAGGGATCCGGGACTCCTAAGCTCCTACAATGAGCAGTTCTTC. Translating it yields CASRDPGLLSSYNEQFF.

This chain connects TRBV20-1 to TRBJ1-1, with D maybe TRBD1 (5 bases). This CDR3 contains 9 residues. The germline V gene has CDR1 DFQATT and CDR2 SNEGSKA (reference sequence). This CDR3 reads CRGDTEAFF. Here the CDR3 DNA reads TGCCGGGGGGACACTGAAGCTTTCTTT.

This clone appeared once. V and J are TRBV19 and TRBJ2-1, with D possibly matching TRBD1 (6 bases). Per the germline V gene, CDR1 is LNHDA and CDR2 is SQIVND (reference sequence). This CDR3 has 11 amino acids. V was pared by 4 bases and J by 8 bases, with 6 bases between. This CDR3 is CASSTGDEQFF. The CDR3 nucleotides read TGTGCCAGTAGTACAGGGGATGAGCAGTTCTTC.